This entry lists 31 T cell receptor beta chains sequenced from one sample in a study of low-dose radiotherapy and immunotherapy resistance in tumors. As to time point: before trial treatment. Using a constant-region primer together with a V-primer adapter, TCRs were subjected to about 18 PCR cycles of amplification. TCRdb independently ran MiXCR on the reads; one entry per CDR3 protein. Among about 46,000 distinct CDR3 sequences, about 10% were seen once, and the ten largest hold 6.2%. Sequencing was performed on PBMCs, taken before treatment. Every receptor here comes from a female donor with ovarian cancer.

This clonotype was seen a handful of times. A far larger clone is just one base off, so this is likely a read error. The V call is TRBV5-1, the J call TRBJ2-1; TRBD1 aligns across 7 bases. CDR3 length: 15 residues. Trimming at V came to 2 bases and at J to 10 bases, leaving 12 bases not matched to a gene. Germline V gene data show CDR1 as SGHRS and CDR2 as YFSETQ. CDR3 coding DNA: TGCGCCAGCAGCTTCTCGACAGGGACGATTCGCGAGCAGTTCTTC. It specifies CASSFSTGTIREQFF.

This clonotype occurred many times. The J gene is TRBJ1-1, the V gene TRBV5-4; 12 nucleotides line up with TRBD1. V shed 2 bases, J shed 7 bases, and the junction held 12 bases outside the gene matches. The germline CDR1 and CDR2 sequences are SGHNT and YYREEE (reference sequence). This CDR3 region has 17 residues. CDR3: CASSFKAGGQGAVEAFF. The CDR3 DNA reads as TGTGCCAGCAGCTTTAAGGCGGGGGGACAGGGGGCGGTTGAAGCTTTCTTT. The full variable domain, rest sourced from reference TRBV5-4 and TRBJ1-1, is ETGVTQSPTHLIKTRGQQVTLRCSSQSGHNTVSWYQQALGQGPQFIFQYYREEENGRGNFPPRFSGLQFPNYSSELNVNALELDDSALYLCASSFKAGGQGAVEAFFGQGTRLTVV.

This clonotype was recorded many times. The genes are TRBV12-3 or TRBV12-4 and TRBJ1-6; D might be TRBD1 (5 bases). The CDR3 has 11 residues. Trimming shortened V by 6 bases and J by 12 bases, and 9 bases separated the two germline ends. The CDR3 loop reads CASRAGGPLHF. CDR3 in DNA: TGTGCCAGCAGGGCCGGGGGACCCCTCCACTTT.

In its sample, this clonotype was seen many times. The rearrangement links TRBV5-3 to TRBJ2-1; 8 bases are shared with TRBD2. TRBV5-3 falls under the ORF class, with uncertain function. Trimming at V came to 8 bases and at J to 7 bases, leaving 11 bases not matched to a gene. The CDR3 is 14 residues long. CDR3 in DNA: TGTGCCAGCAGCAAGCCGGGACTAGGAAATGAGCAGTTCTTC. Translating it yields CASSKPGLGNEQFF.

The CDR3 reads CASRLLAGGIGEQFF. The CDR3 bases are TGCGCCAGCAGACTCCTAGCGGGAGGAATTGGGGAGCAGTTCTTC. This sequence joins TRBV10-2 and TRBJ2-1; 11 nucleotides line up with TRBD2. The CDR3 length is 15 residues. From germline, CDR1 is WSHSY and CDR2 SAAADI. Trimming at V came to 6 bases and at J to 10 bases, leaving 11 bases not matched to a gene.

This clonotype appeared many times. The CDR3, as DNA: TGTGCCAGCAGTTACACCGACGGGAACACTGAAGCTTTCTTT. It codes for CASSYTDGNTEAFF. The V gene is TRBV6-6, the J gene TRBJ1-1; D call uncertain. The CDR3 totals 14 residues. Looked up from germline, CDR1 is MNHNY and CDR2 is SVGAGI (reference sequence). The V end was cut by 2 bases, the J end by 1 base, with 8 bases between.

This clonotype was recorded a few times. This sequence joins TRBV5-1 and TRBJ2-5; 8 nucleotides agree with TRBD1. Germline CDR1 SGHRS, CDR2 YFSETQ. This CDR3 has 14 residues. The V gene end was trimmed by 0 bases and the J gene end by 5 bases; junction bases not matched to a gene: 3. Here the CDR3 DNA reads TGCGCCAGCAGCTTGGACAGGGGGTCGGAGACCCAGTACTTC. Its translation: CASSLDRGSETQYF. The entire variable domain, with the rest obtained from reference TRBV5-1 and TRBJ2-5, is as follows: KAGVTQTPRYLIKTRGQQVTLSCSPISGHRSVSWYQQTPGQGLQFLFEYFSETQRNKGNFPGRFSGRQFSNSRSEMNVSTLELGDSALYLCASSLDRGSETQYFGPGTRLLVL.

This clonotype appeared many times. The chain carries TRBV5-4 and TRBJ2-7; 7 bases are a match to TRBD2. The germline gives CDR1 SGHNT, CDR2 YYREEE (reference sequence). The CDR3 totals 13 residues. As DNA, the CDR3 is TGTGCAATCCGTGGGCTAGCGGACTACGAGCAGTACTTC. It encodes CAIRGLADYEQYF.

This clonotype was recorded a few times. The rearrangement joins TRBV12-3 or TRBV12-4 to TRBJ1-1, with D hard to call. The CDR3 has 11 residues. V gave up 3 bases and J gave up 2 bases, with 1 base separating them. CDR3 nucleotides: TGTGCCAGCAGTTTCAACACTGAAGCTTTCTTT. Its protein is CASSFNTEAFF.

This clonotype was recorded many times. V usage is TRBV20-1 and J usage is TRBJ2-7; D is ambiguous. Trimming took off 7 bases at V and 4 bases at J, with 11 bases between the two ends. Per the germline V gene, CDR1 is DFQATT and CDR2 is SNEGSKA (reference sequence). This CDR3 is built from 11 residues. CDR3 residues: CSVRSVYEQYF. The CDR3 DNA reads TGCAGTGTTCGAAGCGTATACGAGCAGTACTTC.

This clonotype appeared many times. The V and J genes are TRBV6-2 or TRBV6-3 and TRBJ1-5; 7 bases fit TRBD1. The germline CDR1 and CDR2 sequences are MNHEY and SVGEGT. The CDR3 is 13 amino acids. J lost 5 bases, V lost 5 bases, and 3 bases had no gene match. The CDR3 nucleotides read TGTGCCAGCAGTCGGGACAGCTATCAGCCCCAGCATTTT. Translated, it gives CASSRDSYQPQHF.

This clonotype has a count of ten or more. V and J are TRBV29-1 and TRBJ1-1; D is ambiguous. Trimming shortened V by 2 bases and J by 1 base, and 11 bases separated the two germline ends. The germline gives CDR1 SQVTM, CDR2 ANQGSEA. CDR3 length equals 14 residues. In DNA, the CDR3 is TGCAGCGTTGAAAATCGGGCGGAGAACACTGAAGCTTTCTTT. Protein product: CSVENRAENTEAFF.

This clonotype was observed many times. J is TRBJ1-1 and V is TRBV19; 12 bases are shared with TRBD1. The CDR3 totals 17 residues. The V gene end was trimmed by 3 bases and the J gene end by 0 bases; junction bases not matched to a gene: 5. In germline, CDR1 is LNHDA, CDR2 SQIVND (reference sequence). The DNA of the CDR3 is TGTGCCAGTAGTATGCGGGACAGGGGGCGAGTGAACACTGAAGCTTTCTTT. Protein sequence: CASSMRDRGRVNTEAFF.

This clonotype was counted many times. J is TRBJ2-2 and V is TRBV4-2, with D tentatively TRBD1 or TRBD2 (5 bases each). The V end lost 4 bases, the J end lost 1 base, and 13 bases lay between the germline ends. Germline CDR1 and CDR2: LGHNA and YNFKEQ. This CDR3 is built from 16 residues. CDR3 in amino acids: CASSLPGDLNTGELFF. CDR3 sequence (DNA): TGTGCCAGCAGCCTCCCCGGGGACCTGAACACCGGGGAGCTGTTTTTT.

This clonotype has a count of ten or more. The V gene is TRBV6-5, the J gene TRBJ2-7, with 10 bases that match TRBD2. The V segment lost 6 bases and the J segment 3 bases; nucleotides outside the gene matches: 8. The germline V gene has CDR1 MNHEY and CDR2 SVGAGI. There are 15 residues in the CDR3. The CDR3 DNA reads as TGTGCCAGCAGCCCCGGGACTAGCGTTTTCTACGAGCAGTACTTC. Translated, it gives CASSPGTSVFYEQYF.

In its sample, this clonotype was seen many times. The rearrangement joins TRBV7-6 to TRBJ2-7; perhaps D is TRBD1 or TRBD2 (6 bases each). CDR1 SGHVS and CDR2 FNYEAQ come from the germline V gene. Between the trimmed V and J ends, which lost 2 bases and 4 bases, there was a span of 18 bases. The CDR3 loop spans 16 amino acids. CDR3 loop: CASSLSPGGEGYEQYF. DNA of the CDR3: TGTGCCAGCAGCTTATCCCCCGGGGGCGAAGGATACGAGCAGTACTTC.

This clonotype was detected only a few times. The V gene is TRBV12-3 or TRBV12-4, the J gene TRBJ1-4, with 7 bases aligning to TRBD1. The CDR3 consists of 17 residues. After removal of 5 bases from V and 0 bases from J, the junction contained 9 bases not matched to a gene. Written as DNA, the CDR3 is TGTGCCAGCAGTCCCAGACCAGGGGGAACAACTAATGAAAAACTGTTTTTT. Amino acid sequence: CASSPRPGGTTNEKLFF.

This clonotype was counted many times. This chain uses TRBV12-3 or TRBV12-4 with TRBJ1-1, with D uncertain. Trimming removed 3 bases from V and 10 bases from J, with 9 bases in between. The CDR3 extends over 11 amino acids. For the CDR3, the DNA is TGTGCCAGCAGTTTGACGGAGCGAGCTTTCTTT. Its protein product is CASSLTERAFF.

This clonotype was seen repeatedly, ten times or more. CDR3 sequence reads: CASSFSRFDNEQFF. The CDR3 DNA reads as TGTGCCAGCAGTTTCTCCCGCTTCGACAATGAGCAGTTCTTC. The genes are TRBV27 and TRBJ2-1, with D unclear. Trimming shortened V by 3 bases and J by 5 bases, and 11 bases separated the two germline ends. Per germline, CDR1 MNHEY and CDR2 SMNVEV (reference sequence). This CDR3 spans 14 amino acids.

This clonotype was seen more than once but under ten times. The chain joins TRBV6-5 to TRBJ2-7; the D is unclear. This CDR3 is 14 amino acids long. Germline loops: CDR1 MNHEY, CDR2 SVGAGI. Trimming pared 0 bases from V and 7 bases from J, leaving 13 bases between. CDR3 DNA: TGTGCCAGCAGTTACTCCGGGTTACGGTATGAGCAGTACTTC. It specifies CASSYSGLRYEQYF.

Ten or more counts support this clonotype. The rearrangement joins TRBV6-5 to TRBJ2-6; D not resolved. CDR1 is MNHEY, CDR2 SVGAGI, per germline. Trimming took 6 bases from V and 0 from J, leaving 12 bases between them. The CDR3 runs to 16 residues. CDR3: CASSRGSLSGANVLTF. DNA for the CDR3: TGTGCCAGCAGCCGCGGAAGTCTCTCTGGGGCCAACGTCCTGACTTTC.

This clonotype is a singleton in its sample. This may be a read error: a much more frequent sequence differs by one nucleotide. V is TRBV5-8 and J is TRBJ2-3; D may correspond to TRBD1 or TRBD2 (6 bases each). Trimming stripped 1 base from V and 4 bases from J, with 19 bases between. Germline CDR1 is SGHTS and CDR2 is YDEGEE. This CDR3 is built from 17 residues. The CDR3 reads CASSLWGRGSTPDTQYF. DNA of the CDR3: TGTGCCAGCAGCTTGTGGGGGCGGGGCTCTACCCCAGATACGCAGTATTTT.

V gene TRBV12-3 or TRBV12-4 combines with J gene TRBJ2-7; 9 nucleotides line up with TRBD1. V trimming: 7 bases; J trimming: 3 bases; junction bases outside the gene matches: 13. The CDR3 is 16 residues long. This CDR3 is CASTPGSGQGGYEQYF. The CDR3 coding sequence is TGTGCCAGCACCCCCGGATCGGGACAGGGTGGCTACGAGCAGTACTTC.

On this clonotype: A far larger clone differs by one base, so this is likely a read error. The chain couples TRBV9 to TRBJ2-5, with 12 bases identical to TRBD2. CDR3 length equals 16 residues. V gave up 3 bases and J gave up 11 bases; unmatched junction bases: 14. Germline loops: CDR1 SGDLS, CDR2 YYNGEE. In DNA form, the CDR3 reads TGTGCCAGCAGCGCGACTAGCGGGAGCTCCTACAATGAGCAGTACTTC. Encoded protein: CASSATSGSSYNEQYF.

In its sample, this clonotype was seen many times. The CDR3 loop is CASSETSRPGELFF. As DNA, the CDR3 is TGTGCCAGCAGTGAGACTAGCAGGCCCGGGGAGCTGTTTTTT. V usage is TRBV28 and J usage is TRBJ2-2; 7 bases match TRBD2. The CDR3 length is 14 residues. The germline V gene has CDR1 MDHEN and CDR2 SYDVKM. V shed 5 bases and J 6 bases; nucleotides not matched to a gene: 6.

With regard to this clonotype: Its ends do not fully match the called genes, so a read error is possible. The chain carries TRBV10-3 and TRBJ2-3; TRBD2 is a possible D gene (7 bases). The CDR3 loop spans 13 amino acids. CDR1 is ENHRY, CDR2 SYGVKD, per germline. The CDR3 DNA follows: TGTGTCATCAGTCCTAGTGAGGGGGAGGGCCAGTATTTT. Translated: CVISPSEGEGQYF.

This clonotype was seen repeatedly, ten times or more. This chain links TRBV5-1 with TRBJ2-3, with D possibly being TRBD1 (6 bases). Germline values: CDR1 SGHRS, CDR2 YFSETQ. Trimming shortened V by 4 bases and J by 0 bases, and 12 bases separated the two germline ends. The CDR3 sequence is 15 residues long. This CDR3 is CASSRSGTSTDTQYF. CDR3 DNA sequence: TGCGCCAGCAGCCGATCTGGGACAAGCACAGATACGCAGTATTTT.

This clonotype was seen at least ten times. The chain uses TRBV2 and TRBJ2-7; a weak D match, TRBD1 (6 bases). The V end was cut by 4 bases, the J end by 5 bases, with 15 bases between. Germline V gene sequence: CDR1 SNHLY, CDR2 FYNNEI. This CDR3 spans 14 amino acids. In nucleotides, the CDR3 is TGTGCCAGCAGTGGGGACATGCTCGTCAACGAGCAGTACTTC. As protein: CASSGDMLVNEQYF.

In its sample, this clonotype was seen many times. This chain uses TRBV28 with TRBJ2-1, with TRBD1 as a possible D gene (5 bases). Per the germline V gene, CDR1 is MDHEN and CDR2 is SYDVKM. Trimming stripped 11 bases from V and 4 bases from J, with 12 bases between. The CDR3 spans 12 residues. CDR3 nucleotides: TGTGCCGTAGGGGCCGGGTACAATGAGCAGTTCTTC. Its translation: CAVGAGYNEQFF.

Details on this clonotype: This likely traces to a read error, being one base from a far larger clone. The chain links TRBV10-3 to TRBJ2-5, with a weak D call TRBD2 (5 bases). V was shortened by 6 bases and J by 11 bases, with 13 bases between the two germline ends. Germline CDR1 and CDR2: ENHRY and SYGVKD. The CDR3 is 11 amino acids. CDR3 residues: CAIRGMREQYF. In DNA, the CDR3 is TGTGCCATCAGGGGGATGAGGGAGCAGTACTTC.

This clonotype was observed many times. V usage is TRBV20-1 and J usage is TRBJ2-5; 14 bases match TRBD2. The V and J ends lost 0 bases and 5 bases, in that order; junction bases with no gene match: 8. The CDR3 sequence is 17 residues long. Germline V gives CDR1 DFQATT, CDR2 SNEGSKA (reference sequence). The CDR3 region has the DNA TGCAGTGCTAGAGATCATTGGACTAGCGGGGGGAGTGAGACCCAGTACTTC. This encodes CSARDHWTSGGSETQYF.